This passage covers 10 T cell receptor beta chains from one sample sequenced in a study of radiation and T cells in renal cell carcinoma. Sequenced by immunoSEQ multiplex PCR; TCRdb stores in-frame clones only, minus some. The sample shows 100,000 to 150,000 clones, 81% of them seen only once. Time point defined: blood 2 weeks post-SBRT. As for treatment: 15 Gy SBRT to primary tumor, nephrectomy 4 weeks later. The sample in question was blood, obtained from a patient whose treatment included radiotherapy and nephrectomy. The receptors come from a middle-aged man with renal cell carcinoma.

The chain uses TRBV6-5 and TRBJ1-2, with unresolved D. From germline, CDR1 is MNHEY and CDR2 SVGAGI. This CDR3 comprises 13 residues. The CDR3 DNA sequence: TGTGTCTCCTCGGGAAATCTCTATGCTGGCTACACCTTC. It translates to CVSSGNLYAGYTF.

V is TRBV4-1 and J is TRBJ2-1, with D maybe TRBD2 (6 bases). The germline V gene has CDR1 MGHRA and CDR2 YSYEKL. The length of the CDR3 is 14 residues. The ends were cut back, 4 bases at V and 5 bases at J, with 12 bases in the middle. The CDR3 region has the DNA TGCGCCAGCAGCCCGGGACTTCTCGACAATGAGCAGTTCTTC. Translation gives CASSPGLLDNEQFF.

The rearrangement links TRBV9 to TRBJ2-7, with TRBD1 matching over 8 bases. This CDR3 spans 17 amino acids. Per the germline V gene, CDR1 is SGDLS and CDR2 is YYNGEE. V trimming: 0 bases; J trimming: 1 base; junction bases outside the gene matches: 9. DNA for the CDR3: TGTGCCAGCAGCGTAGCTGGAGGGACAGGATATTCCTACGAGCAGTACTTC. Its protein product is CASSVAGGTGYSYEQYF.

The V and J genes are TRBV19 and TRBJ2-2; tentative D call: TRBD2 (6 bases). This CDR3 has 18 amino acids. The V gene lost 5 bases and the J gene lost 0 bases, with 19 bases spanning the gap. The germline gives CDR1 LNHDA, CDR2 SQIVND (reference sequence). For the CDR3, the DNA is TGTGCCAGTAGTTCGGGGGTTCCGGCCCATGCGAACACCGGGGAGCTGTTTTTT. Protein product: CASSSGVPAHANTGELFF.

The chain is built from TRBV13 and TRBJ2-2, with D tentatively TRBD1 or TRBD2 (5 bases each). Trimming shortened V by 5 bases and J by 6 bases, and 16 bases separated the two germline ends. The germline V gene encodes CDR1 PRHDT and CDR2 FYEKMQ (reference sequence). The CDR3 is 15 residues long. CDR3 DNA: TGTGCCAGCAGCCGGGCCGGGACCGCGCCCGGGGAGCTGTTTTTT. Translation gives CASSRAGTAPGELFF.

Comment on this clone: An end of the junction does not agree with germline; a read error may underlie this. This chain uses TRBV6-1 with TRBJ1-3; the D gene is possibly TRBD1 (6 bases). The CDR3 length is 17 residues. Germline-derived CDR1 and CDR2 are MNHNS and SASEGT. Written as DNA, the CDR3 is TGTGCCAGCAGTGATGTGGACAGCGTCCTCTCTGGAAACACCATATCTTTT. Protein sequence: CASSDVDSVLSGNTISF.

This clone was seen only once. The rearrangement joins TRBV4-2 to TRBJ2-1; D unclear. The CDR3 runs 16 residues. Trimming pared 5 bases from V and 0 bases from J, leaving 14 bases between. CDR1 is LGHNA and CDR2 is YNFKEQ in the germline V gene. The CDR3 coding sequence is TGTGCCAGCAGCGCATTTTCAGATCGCTCCTACAATGAGCAGTTCTTC. Amino acid sequence: CASSAFSDRSYNEQFF.

V is TRBV4-1 and J is TRBJ1-3; D call uncertain. The CDR3 loop spans 16 amino acids. Trimming took off 0 bases at V and 0 bases at J, with 9 bases between the two ends. The V gene's germline CDR1 is MGHRA and CDR2 YSYEKL. The CDR3 protein is CASSQEWSSSGNTIYF. The CDR3 DNA reads TGCGCCAGCAGCCAAGAGTGGTCTTCCTCTGGAAACACCATATATTTT.

This chain joins TRBV7-3 and TRBJ2-2; maybe TRBD2 (5 bases). This CDR3 spans 14 amino acids. CDR1 SGHTA and CDR2 FQGTGA come from the germline V gene. V lost 1 base, J lost 3 bases, and 6 bases lay in between. CDR3 coding DNA: TGTGCCAGCAGCTTAAGGACTGACACCGGGGAGCTGTTTTTT. Its protein product is CASSLRTDTGELFF. Full variable domain (remainder filled in from reference TRBV7-3 and TRBJ2-2): GAGVSQTPSNKVTEKGKYVELRCDPISGHTALYWYRQSLGQGPEFLIYFQGTGAADDSGLPNDRFFAVRPEGSVSTLKIQRTERGDSAVYLCASSLRTDTGELFFGEGSRLTVL.

The chain employs TRBV19 and TRBJ1-1; no clear D. V gave up 7 bases and J gave up 1 base, with 10 bases separating them. Germline V gene data show CDR1 as LNHDA and CDR2 as SQIVND (reference sequence). There are 13 residues in the CDR3. DNA for the CDR3: TGTGCCAGTACGACGAAACGGAACACTGAAGCTTTCTTT. It translates to CASTTKRNTEAFF.